These T cell receptor beta chains were read from a single sample in a study of chemoradiotherapy in HPV16-positive cancers. The repertoire was sequenced with immunoSEQ multiplex PCR; TCRdb's copy has only in-frame clones and lacks some. The table lists 8,500 to 9,000 clones, around 74% of them singletons, with 9% in the top ten. Collection took place from a patient who underwent chemoradiotherapy. The receptors originated from a human donor with HPV-associated anogenital cancer. The CDR3 runs from the conserved cysteine through the conserved F or W. Each record gives: clone size, V gene, J gene, D gene, CDR3 DNA, CDR3 protein. The D gene is left open where the match is weak. Expanded clones are given a class, and other clones once, few, many or no size at all.

abundance: .; v_gene: TRBV6-6; j_gene: TRBJ1-2; d_gene: TRBD1; CDR3nt: TGTGCCAGCAGTTACATGGACAGGGGTGGATTCTATGGCTACACCTTC; CDR3aa: CASSYMDRGGFYGYTF
abundance: .; v_gene: TRBV7-9; j_gene: TRBJ2-7; d_gene: .; CDR3nt: TGTGCCAGCAGCTTGTCTAGCGATACCTACGAGCAGTACTTC; CDR3aa: CASSLSSDTYEQYF
abundance: .; v_gene: TRBV28; j_gene: TRBJ1-5; d_gene: TRBD1; CDR3nt: TGTGCCAGCAGACATCCGGGACAGGGCAATCAGCCCCAGCATTTT; CDR3aa: CASRHPGQGNQPQHF
abundance: few; v_gene: TRBV28; j_gene: TRBJ1-2; d_gene: .; CDR3nt: TGTGCCAGCAGACCTTCCACACGGCTCGGGTATGGCTACACCTTC; CDR3aa: CASRPSTRLGYGYTF
abundance: .; v_gene: TRBV4-3; j_gene: TRBJ2-6; d_gene: TRBD1; CDR3nt: TGCGCCAGCAGCCAAGCGGGACAGGGGACCTCTGGGGCCAACGTCCTGACTTTC; CDR3aa: CASSQAGQGTSGANVLTF
abundance: .; v_gene: TRBV27; j_gene: TRBJ2-5; d_gene: TRBD2; CDR3nt: TGTGCCAGCAGTTTAGGGCTAGCGGGGGCCATACAAGAGACCCAGTACTTC; CDR3aa: CASSLGLAGAIQETQYF
abundance: .; v_gene: TRBV7-9; j_gene: TRBJ2-2; d_gene: TRBD2; CDR3nt: TGTGCCAGCAGCTTATTTACGGGAGGCGGGGAGCTGTTTTTT; CDR3aa: CASSLFTGGGELFF
abundance: few; v_gene: TRBV7-9; j_gene: TRBJ1-1; d_gene: .; CDR3nt: TGTGCCAGCAGCTTATGGGGAACGGGGACTGAAGCTTTCTTT; CDR3aa: CASSLWGTGTEAFF
abundance: .; v_gene: TRBV4-3; j_gene: TRBJ2-3; d_gene: TRBD2; CDR3nt: TGCGCCAGCAGCCAAGAGGCGACTACTAGCGGGAGTACGGATACGCAGTATTTT; CDR3aa: CASSQEATTSGSTDTQYF
abundance: .; v_gene: TRBV7-6; j_gene: TRBJ2-2; d_gene: TRBD2; CDR3nt: TGTGCCAGCAGCCCTAGAGAGGGACTAGCGGGATCAAACACCGGGGAGCTGTTTTTT; CDR3aa: CASSPREGLAGSNTGELFF
abundance: .; v_gene: TRBV6-1; j_gene: TRBJ1-3; d_gene: TRBD1; CDR3nt: TGTGCCAGCAGTGAAGATGCAGGGGGTGGAAACACCATATATTTT; CDR3aa: CASSEDAGGGNTIYF
abundance: .; v_gene: TRBV28; j_gene: TRBJ2-1; d_gene: TRBD1; CDR3nt: TGTGCCAGCACCTCCACAGGGGTAGGGGTTTCTTTCTCCTACAATGAGCAGTTCTTC; CDR3aa: CASTSTGVGVSFSYNEQFF
abundance: .; v_gene: TRBV19; j_gene: TRBJ2-1; d_gene: .; CDR3nt: TGTGCCAGTGCCGCCGGAAGGGAATACAATGAGCAGTTCTTC; CDR3aa: CASAAGREYNEQFF
abundance: .; v_gene: TRBV10-2; j_gene: TRBJ2-1; d_gene: .; CDR3nt: TGCGCCAGCAGTGTCCTTAGCGGCGAGCAGTTCTTC; CDR3aa: CASSVLSGEQFF
abundance: .; v_gene: TRBV5-4; j_gene: TRBJ2-1; d_gene: .; CDR3nt: TGTGCCAGCAGCTTCGGGAGCAGCTCCTACAATGAGCAGTTCTTC; CDR3aa: CASSFGSSSYNEQFF
abundance: once; v_gene: TRBV2; j_gene: TRBJ1-1; d_gene: .; CDR3nt: TGTGCCAGCAGTGATCGGGACTACGAGAACACTGAAGCTTTCTTT; CDR3aa: CASSDRDYENTEAFF
abundance: .; v_gene: TRBV5-6; j_gene: TRBJ2-2; d_gene: TRBD1; CDR3nt: TGTGCCGTGGGGACAGGGGACACCGGGGAGCTGTTTTTT; CDR3aa: CAVGTGDTGELFF
abundance: .; v_gene: TRBV28; j_gene: TRBJ2-7; d_gene: TRBD2; CDR3nt: TGTGCCAGCAGTTTTCAACTAGCGGGTTTAAGCTACGAGCAGTACTTC; CDR3aa: CASSFQLAGLSYEQYF
abundance: .; v_gene: TRBV21-1; j_gene: TRBJ2-7; d_gene: .; CDR3nt: TGTGCCAGCAGCCTACACTACGAGCAGTACTTC; CDR3aa: CASSLHYEQYF
abundance: .; v_gene: TRBV18; j_gene: TRBJ1-1; d_gene: TRBD1; CDR3nt: TGTGCCAGCTCACTCGGGACAGGAATGAACACTGAAGCTTTCTTT; CDR3aa: CASSLGTGMNTEAFF
abundance: .; v_gene: TRBV30; j_gene: TRBJ2-7; d_gene: TRBD1; CDR3nt: TGTGCCTGGAGTGTCGGGGACAGACAGTACTACGAGCAGTACTTC; CDR3aa: CAWSVGDRQYYEQYF
abundance: .; v_gene: TRBV5-6; j_gene: TRBJ2-7; d_gene: .; CDR3nt: TGTGCCAGCAGCCCACAAGGACACTACTACGAGCAGTACTTC; CDR3aa: CASSPQGHYYEQYF
abundance: .; v_gene: TRBV19; j_gene: TRBJ1-1; d_gene: .; CDR3nt: TGTGCCAGTAGTATTGACCCGACGGCCAACACTGAAGCTTTCTTT; CDR3aa: CASSIDPTANTEAFF
abundance: .; v_gene: TRBV15; j_gene: TRBJ2-3; d_gene: .; CDR3nt: TGTGCCACCAGCAGAGATCTACGGAGCGATACGCAGTATTTT; CDR3aa: CATSRDLRSDTQYF
abundance: .; v_gene: TRBV5-4; j_gene: TRBJ1-3; d_gene: TRBD1; CDR3nt: TGTGCCAGCAGCTCAGGGGGATCTGGAAACACCATATATTTT; CDR3aa: CASSSGGSGNTIYF
abundance: .; v_gene: TRBV7-2; j_gene: TRBJ1-1; d_gene: TRBD1; CDR3nt: TGTGCCAGCAGTCGCGAGTACAGGGGTATGAACACTGAAGCTTTCTTT; CDR3aa: CASSREYRGMNTEAFF
abundance: .; v_gene: TRBV30; j_gene: TRBJ1-3; d_gene: .; CDR3nt: TGTGCCGGCAGTGGCTCTGGAAACACCATATATTTT; CDR3aa: CAGSGSGNTIYF
abundance: .; v_gene: TRBV7-7; j_gene: TRBJ2-2; d_gene: .; CDR3nt: TGTGCTAGCAGCTTTCTCCCTCTCAGGGGACCTAACACCGGGGAGCTGTTTTTT; CDR3aa: CASSFLPLRGPNTGELFF
abundance: .; v_gene: TRBV15; j_gene: TRBJ2-3; d_gene: .; CDR3nt: TGTGCCACCAGCAGAGATGTCACAGAAAGCACAGATACGCAGTATTTT; CDR3aa: CATSRDVTESTDTQYF
abundance: .; v_gene: TRBV5-1; j_gene: TRBJ2-2; d_gene: .; CDR3nt: TGCGCCAGCAGCTTGTTGTTCACAGACCGGACCGGGGAGCTGTTTTTT; CDR3aa: CASSLLFTDRTGELFF
abundance: medium-sized; v_gene: TRBV5-5; j_gene: TRBJ2-1; d_gene: .; CDR3nt: TGTGCCAGCAGCCTGGGTAATGAGCAGTTCTTC; CDR3aa: CASSLGNEQFF
abundance: .; v_gene: TRBV6-4; j_gene: TRBJ2-3; d_gene: TRBD2; CDR3nt: TGTGCCAGCAGTGACACTAGCGGGAGTGGGACAGATACGCAGTATTTT; CDR3aa: CASSDTSGSGTDTQYF
abundance: .; v_gene: TRBV7-2; j_gene: TRBJ2-1; d_gene: .; CDR3nt: TGTGCCAGCAGCCCGACAACCTACAATGAGCAGTTCTTC; CDR3aa: CASSPTTYNEQFF
abundance: .; v_gene: TRBV30; j_gene: TRBJ2-5; d_gene: .; CDR3nt: TGTGCCTGGAGCCCGTCCTCCGTAGGGACCCAGTACTTC; CDR3aa: CAWSPSSVGTQYF
abundance: .; v_gene: TRBV28; j_gene: TRBJ2-1; d_gene: .; CDR3nt: TGTGCCAGCAGTCCCCGGGACCCCAGCTCCTACAATGAGCAGTTCTTC; CDR3aa: CASSPRDPSSYNEQFF
abundance: .; v_gene: TRBV6-1; j_gene: TRBJ2-3; d_gene: .; CDR3nt: TGTGCCAGCAGTGAAGTATCCTTCACAGATACGCAGTATTTT; CDR3aa: CASSEVSFTDTQYF
abundance: few; v_gene: TRBV9; j_gene: TRBJ1-1; d_gene: TRBD1; CDR3nt: TGTGCCAGCAGCACAGGGGGAGTTATGAACACTGAAGCTTTCTTT; CDR3aa: CASSTGGVMNTEAFF
abundance: .; v_gene: TRBV7-2; j_gene: TRBJ1-1; d_gene: TRBD1; CDR3nt: TGTGCCAGCAGCTTAAGGACAGGACAGTACACTGAAGCTTTCTTT; CDR3aa: CASSLRTGQYTEAFF
abundance: few; v_gene: TRBV6-1; j_gene: TRBJ2-7; d_gene: TRBD2; CDR3nt: TGTGCCAGCAGTGAAGAAACTAGCGGGAGTAACGAGCAGTACTTC; CDR3aa: CASSEETSGSNEQYF
abundance: .; v_gene: TRBV7-2; j_gene: TRBJ2-1; d_gene: TRBD1; CDR3nt: TGTGCCAGCAGCCTCCCACTTAAAGGGACAGTCGACAATGAGCAGTTCTTC; CDR3aa: CASSLPLKGTVDNEQFF
abundance: .; v_gene: TRBV30; j_gene: TRBJ2-2; d_gene: TRBD1; CDR3nt: TGTGCCTGGACCGGGACAGGGGACACCGGGGAGCTGTTTTTT; CDR3aa: CAWTGTGDTGELFF
abundance: .; v_gene: TRBV5-1; j_gene: TRBJ1-5; d_gene: .; CDR3nt: TGCGCCAGCAGCGGAGAAGGGGTCGGATCGCCCCAGCATTTT; CDR3aa: CASSGEGVGSPQHF
abundance: .; v_gene: TRBV28; j_gene: TRBJ2-2; d_gene: .; CDR3nt: TGTGCCAGCAGTTTCCTGGAGTGGGACAACCGGAACACCGGGGAGCTGTTTTTT; CDR3aa: CASSFLEWDNRNTGELFF
abundance: .; v_gene: TRBV7-2; j_gene: TRBJ2-7; d_gene: TRBD1; CDR3nt: TGTGCCAGCAGAGCCGGGACAGGGGGCAACTACGAGCAGTACTTC; CDR3aa: CASRAGTGGNYEQYF
abundance: few; v_gene: TRBV7-9; j_gene: TRBJ2-2; d_gene: TRBD1; CDR3nt: TGTGCCAGCAGCTCCGGGACAGGGGACACCGGGGAGCTGTTTTTT; CDR3aa: CASSSGTGDTGELFF
abundance: .; v_gene: TRBV4-1; j_gene: TRBJ2-1; d_gene: .; CDR3nt: TGCGCCAGCAGCCAAGATCCGAAAGGCCACTCCTACAATGAGCAGTTCTTC; CDR3aa: CASSQDPKGHSYNEQFF
abundance: .; v_gene: TRBV5-4; j_gene: TRBJ2-4; d_gene: .; CDR3nt: TGTGCCAGCAGCTTGACGATGGGAAGCAAAAACATTCAGTACTTC; CDR3aa: CASSLTMGSKNIQYF
abundance: .; v_gene: TRBV2; j_gene: TRBJ2-1; d_gene: TRBD2; CDR3nt: TGTGCCAGCAGGCAGCGGGGAGCATACTACAATGAGCAGTTCTTC; CDR3aa: CASRQRGAYYNEQFF
abundance: few; v_gene: TRBV7-2; j_gene: TRBJ2-1; d_gene: TRBD1; CDR3nt: TGTGCCAGCAGCCCCGGGACAGCCCGCGAGCAGTTCTTC; CDR3aa: CASSPGTAREQFF
abundance: .; v_gene: TRBV10-3; j_gene: TRBJ1-1; d_gene: .; CDR3nt: TGTGCCATCAGTGAAGGCAGGGAGGTCACTGAAGCTTTCTTT; CDR3aa: CAISEGREVTEAFF